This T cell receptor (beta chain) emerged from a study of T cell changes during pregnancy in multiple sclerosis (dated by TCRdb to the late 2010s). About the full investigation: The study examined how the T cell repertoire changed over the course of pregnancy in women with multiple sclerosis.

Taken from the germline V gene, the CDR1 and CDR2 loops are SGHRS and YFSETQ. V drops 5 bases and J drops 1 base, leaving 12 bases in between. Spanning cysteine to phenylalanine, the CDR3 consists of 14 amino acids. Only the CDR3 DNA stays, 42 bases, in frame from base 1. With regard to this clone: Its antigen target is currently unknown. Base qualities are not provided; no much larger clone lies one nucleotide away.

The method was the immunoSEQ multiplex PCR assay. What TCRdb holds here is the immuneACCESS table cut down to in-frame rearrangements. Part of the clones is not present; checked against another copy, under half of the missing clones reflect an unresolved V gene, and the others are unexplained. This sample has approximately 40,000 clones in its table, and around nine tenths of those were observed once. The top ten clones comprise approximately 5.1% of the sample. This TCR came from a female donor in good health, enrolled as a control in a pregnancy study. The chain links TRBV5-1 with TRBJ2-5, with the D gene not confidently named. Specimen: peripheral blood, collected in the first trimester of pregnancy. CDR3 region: CASSLSPLQETQYF. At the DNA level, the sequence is TGCGCCAGCAGTTTGAGTCCACTCCAAGAGACCCAGTACTTC. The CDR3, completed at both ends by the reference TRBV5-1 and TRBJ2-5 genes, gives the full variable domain KAGVTQTPRYLIKTRGQQVTLSCSPISGHRSVSWYQQTPGQGLQFLFEYFSETQRNKGNFPGRFSGRQFSNSRSEMNVSTLELGDSALYLCASSLSPLQETQYFGPGTRLLVL.